This T cell receptor (beta chain) comes out of a study of PD-1 blockade in classical Hodgkin lymphoma. Time point here: newly diagnosed, previously untreated cHL patient sample. The V and J ends lost 5 bases and 8 bases, in that order; junction bases with no gene match: 13. This CDR3 is built from 15 residues. Germline CDR1 reads SQVTM; CDR2 reads ANQGSEA. Sequencing used immunoSEQ multiplex PCR; TCRdb keeps in-frame clones, though not all of them. The sample records under 80,000 clones, 85% to 95% being singletons. The sequence came from a human donor with classical Hodgkin lymphoma. The gene calls are TRBV29-1 and TRBJ1-4; 8 bases are a match to TRBD1. Input material: peripheral blood mononuclear cells (PBMCs). The CDR3 sequence is CSVKSRGPRPEKLFF. The CDR3, as DNA: TGCAGCGTTAAAAGCAGGGGGCCTCGTCCCGAAAAACTGTTTTTT.